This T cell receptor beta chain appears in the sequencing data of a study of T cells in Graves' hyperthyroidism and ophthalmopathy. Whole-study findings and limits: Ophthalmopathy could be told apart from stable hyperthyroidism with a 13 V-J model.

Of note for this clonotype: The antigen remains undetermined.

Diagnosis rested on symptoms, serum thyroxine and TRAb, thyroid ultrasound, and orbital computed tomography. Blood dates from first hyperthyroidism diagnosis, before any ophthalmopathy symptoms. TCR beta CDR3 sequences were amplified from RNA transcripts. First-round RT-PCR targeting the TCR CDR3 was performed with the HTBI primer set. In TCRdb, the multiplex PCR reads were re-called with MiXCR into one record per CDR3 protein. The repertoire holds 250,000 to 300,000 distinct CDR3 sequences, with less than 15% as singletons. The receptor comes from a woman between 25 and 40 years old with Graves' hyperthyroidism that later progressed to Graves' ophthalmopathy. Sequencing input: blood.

CDR3: CASSLFGAGRDYGYTF. The CDR3 DNA is TGTGCCAGCAGTTTATTCGGGGCAGGTCGGGACTATGGCTACACCTTC. The chain is built from TRBV12-3 or TRBV12-4 and TRBJ1-2, with a possible D match to TRBD1 (5 bases). CDR3 length equals 16 residues. Between the trimmed V and J ends, which lost 2 bases and 3 bases, there was a span of 16 bases.